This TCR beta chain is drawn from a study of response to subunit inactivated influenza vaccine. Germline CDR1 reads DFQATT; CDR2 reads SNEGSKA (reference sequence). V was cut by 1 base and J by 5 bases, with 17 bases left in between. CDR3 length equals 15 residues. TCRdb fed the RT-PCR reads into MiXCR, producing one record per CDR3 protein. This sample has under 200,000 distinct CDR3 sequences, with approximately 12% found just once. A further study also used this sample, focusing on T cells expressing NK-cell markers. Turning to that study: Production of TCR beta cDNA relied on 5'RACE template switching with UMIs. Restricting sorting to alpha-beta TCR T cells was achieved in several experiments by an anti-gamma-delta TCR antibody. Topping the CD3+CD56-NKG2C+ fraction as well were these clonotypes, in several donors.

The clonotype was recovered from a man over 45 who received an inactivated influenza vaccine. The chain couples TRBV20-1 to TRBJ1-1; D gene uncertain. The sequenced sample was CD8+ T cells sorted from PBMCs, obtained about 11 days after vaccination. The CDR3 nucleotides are TGCAGTGCTAGAGGACCACTCTTTGGAGGGACTGAAGCTTTCTTT. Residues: CSARGPLFGGTEAFF.